Shown below are 32 T cell receptor beta chains from a single sample sequenced in a study of identical twins. MiXCR, applied by TCRdb to the 5' RACE reads, yields one record per CDR3 protein. The table shows some 500,000 distinct CDR3 sequences, with around 15% occurring only once. These same data were also listed under a study on yellow fever vaccine responses in identical twins.

The sequenced material came from CD4+ T cells sorted from blood. The source of these receptors is a woman younger than 35 in good health.

In this sample, this clonotype turned up a few times. The V call is TRBV4-1, the J call TRBJ2-4; D unresolved. In germline, CDR1 is MGHRA, CDR2 YSYEKL. The V and J ends lost 0 bases and 5 bases respectively, with 11 bases between them. This CDR3 spans 15 amino acids. CDR3: CASSQEAGGQNIQYF. CDR3 in DNA: TGCGCCAGCAGCCAAGAGGCAGGTGGGCAAAACATTCAGTACTTC.

This clonotype was observed at least ten times. V is TRBV5-1 and J is TRBJ2-1, with TRBD1 as a possible D gene (5 bases). Deletions cut 0 bases from V and 2 bases from J, with 9 bases between. The CDR3 is 15 residues long. CDR1 and CDR2 (germline): SGHRS, YFSETQ. The CDR3 reads CASSLVLGPYNEQFF. In DNA, the CDR3 is TGCGCCAGCAGCTTGGTTCTGGGGCCCTACAATGAGCAGTTCTTC.

This chain connects TRBV15 to TRBJ2-7; 8 bases agree with TRBD2. CDR1 and CDR2 from the germline V gene are LNHNV and YYDKDF (reference sequence). Trimming at V came to 2 bases and at J to 5 bases, leaving 8 bases not matched to a gene. The CDR3 covers 15 residues. The CDR3 spells CATSRKRGGLHEQYF. The CDR3, as DNA: TGTGCCACCAGCAGAAAACGGGGGGGCCTTCACGAGCAGTACTTC.

This clonotype was counted at least ten times. The chain has TRBV20-1 and TRBJ2-1; 11 bases fit TRBD2. CDR1 and CDR2 (germline): DFQATT, SNEGSKA (reference sequence). CDR3 length: 15 amino acids. J was trimmed by 4 bases and V by 1 base; bases with no gene match: 3. This chain's CDR3 is CSARARTSGYNEQFF. CDR3 nucleotide sequence: TGCAGTGCTAGAGCTAGGACTAGCGGGTACAATGAGCAGTTCTTC.

V is TRBV5-6 and J is TRBJ2-7; 8 nucleotides match TRBD2. Germline V CDR1 and CDR2: SGHDT, YYEEEE. The CDR3 totals 15 residues. J lost 2 bases, V lost 3 bases, and 7 bases had no gene match. This chain's CDR3 is CASSYGGGLTYEQYF. In DNA, the CDR3 is TGTGCCAGCAGCTACGGCGGGGGGTTAACCTACGAGCAGTACTTC.

This clonotype was detected a few times. The chain's CDR3 is CASSQDGTSGVHNEQFF. The CDR3 DNA is TGCGCCAGCAGCCAAGACGGGACTAGCGGGGTACACAATGAGCAGTTCTTC. The J gene is TRBJ2-1, the V gene TRBV4-3, with 13 bases lining up with TRBD2. The germline V gene encodes CDR1 LGHNA and CDR2 YSLEER. The CDR3 is 17 amino acids. V lost 0 bases and J lost 5; bases outside the gene matches: 4.

This clonotype turned up a few times. The chain carries TRBV2 and TRBJ1-4; no firm D call. This CDR3 has 12 residues. V was clipped by 4 bases and J by 10 bases, with 10 bases between them. The germline V gene encodes CDR1 SNHLY and CDR2 FYNNEI. The CDR3 region has the DNA TGTGCCAGCAGTGGAGGGAGCGGAAAACTGTTTTTT. Amino acid sequence: CASSGGSGKLFF.

This clonotype was observed at least ten times. V gene TRBV20-1 combines with J gene TRBJ2-7; 9 nucleotides agree with TRBD1. Germline CDR1 reads DFQATT; CDR2 reads SNEGSKA (reference sequence). Losses at the gene ends were 3 bases for V and 6 bases for J; bases not matched to a gene: 6. The CDR3 has 13 amino acids. CDR3 nucleotide sequence: TGCAGTGCTAGTGGGGACAGGGCTGGCGAGCAGTACTTC. Its protein product is CSASGDRAGEQYF.

This clonotype was observed a handful of times. The V gene is TRBV5-6, the J gene TRBJ2-3; TRBD2 might be the D (6 bases). V lost 4 bases and J lost 3, with 12 bases in between. Germline V lookup: CDR1 SGHDT, CDR2 YYEEEE. The CDR3 is 14 amino acids. Here the CDR3 DNA reads TGTGCCAGCAGCGCGGGGAAAAAGACAGATACGCAGTATTTT. Residues: CASSAGKKTDTQYF. The full variable domain, its missing parts supplied by reference TRBV5-6 and TRBJ2-3, is DAGVTQSPTHLIKTRGQQVTLRCSPKSGHDTVSWYQQALGQGPQFIFQYYEEEERQRGNFPDRFSGHQFPNYSSELNVNALLLGDSALYLCASSAGKKTDTQYFGPGTRLTVL.

This clonotype appeared a few times. The chain has TRBV7-9 and TRBJ2-3; possibly TRBD2 for D (5 bases). Trimming took off 6 bases at V and 3 bases at J, with 16 bases between the two ends. The CDR3 loop spans 15 amino acids. Germline V gene lookup returns CDR1 SEHNR and CDR2 FQNEAQ (reference sequence). DNA of the CDR3: TGTGCCAGCAGGACGGACGGGGTTCGTACAGATACGCAGTATTTT. Protein: CASRTDGVRTDTQYF.

This clonotype occurred once. The junction does not match germline at one end; this may be a read error. CDR3 loop: CSARDSGRASDEQYF. CDR3 sequence (DNA): TGCAGTGCTAGAGATAGCGGGAGGGCCTCCGACGAGCAGTACTTC. This chain links TRBV20-1 with TRBJ2-7, with 11 bases aligning to TRBD2. CDR3 length: 15 amino acids. Per germline, CDR1 DFQATT and CDR2 SNEGSKA (reference sequence).

The gene calls are TRBV3-1 and TRBJ1-5, with D possibly TRBD1 on 5 matching bases. The CDR3 is made up of 14 amino acids. CDR1 is LGHDT and CDR2 is YNNKEL in the germline V gene (reference sequence). V was pared by 1 base and J by 4 bases, with 8 bases between. The CDR3 here is CASSQVQGNQPQHF. Here the CDR3 DNA reads TGTGCCAGCAGCCAAGTCCAGGGTAATCAGCCCCAGCATTTT.

This clonotype was observed many times. The chain employs TRBV28 and TRBJ2-7; D call uncertain. Per the germline V gene, CDR1 is MDHEN and CDR2 is SYDVKM. There are 12 residues in the CDR3. Trimming shortened V by 5 bases and J by 3 bases, and 8 bases separated the two germline ends. Written as DNA, the CDR3 is TGTGCCAGCAGTCCCGAGTTCTACGAGCAGTACTTC. As protein: CASSPEFYEQYF.

This clonotype was counted only a few times. The rearrangement uses TRBV4-1 and TRBJ2-4, with 9 bases that match TRBD2. The CDR3 is 17 residues long. In germline, CDR1 is MGHRA, CDR2 YSYEKL. With V trimmed by 5 bases and J by 2 bases, 10 bases remained unmatched. The CDR3 sequence is CASSEHSGGDSKNIQYF. In DNA, the CDR3 is TGCGCCAGCAGCGAACATAGCGGGGGTGACTCCAAAAACATTCAGTACTTC.

This clonotype has just a few counts. The rearrangement links TRBV11-3 to TRBJ2-1; the D gene is possibly TRBD2 (5 bases). Between the trimmed V and J ends, which lost 4 bases and 8 bases, there was a span of 15 bases. The CDR3 totals 14 residues. Germline V lookup: CDR1 SGHNT, CDR2 YENEEA. The CDR3 DNA is TGTGCCAGCAGCTCATATACTAGGAGCGATGAGCAGTTCTTC. Translating it yields CASSSYTRSDEQFF.

This chain uses TRBV7-2 with TRBJ2-7, with D uncertain. The V and J ends lost 2 bases and 4 bases respectively, with 9 bases between them. The germline gives CDR1 SGHTA, CDR2 FQGNSA. The CDR3 is 13 residues long. As DNA, the CDR3 is TGTGCCAGCAGCTTATGGGTTCTGTACGAGCAGTACTTC. Translated: CASSLWVLYEQYF.

The rearrangement links TRBV24-1 to TRBJ2-1; D gene unclear. CDR1 is KGHDR, CDR2 SFDVKD, per germline. V shed 3 bases and J shed 10 bases, with 15 bases lying between them. The CDR3 loop spans 14 amino acids. This CDR3 reads CATSDPSVGWEQFF. The CDR3, as DNA: TGTGCCACCAGTGATCCTTCGGTTGGCTGGGAGCAGTTCTTC.

This clonotype was detected many times. The chain is built from TRBV12-3 or TRBV12-4 and TRBJ1-2, with no clear D. The CDR3 totals 15 residues. V dropped 2 bases and J dropped 5 bases, with 15 bases sitting between them. The CDR3 loop is CASSLNPKVGYGYTF. The CDR3 coding sequence is TGTGCCAGCAGTTTAAACCCGAAGGTGGGGTATGGCTACACCTTC.

This clonotype was found a few times. V and J are TRBV7-8 and TRBJ2-2, with a weak D call TRBD2 (5 bases). V lost 0 bases and J lost 0, with 11 bases in between. This CDR3 spans 17 amino acids. Germline V gives CDR1 SGHVS, CDR2 FQNEAQ. The CDR3 nucleotides are TGTGCCAGCAGCTTAGCGAGGGTAGCTTCGAACACCGGGGAGCTGTTTTTT. Translated, it gives CASSLARVASNTGELFF.

The V call is TRBV12-3 or TRBV12-4, the J call TRBJ2-7, with 11 bases that match TRBD2. The ends lost 4 bases at V and 7 bases at J; junction bases unmatched: 12. This CDR3 contains 16 residues. CDR3 nucleotides: TGTGCCAGCAGTTCGTTATTAGCGGGGGGGATTCAAGAGCAGTACTTC. Encoded protein: CASSSLLAGGIQEQYF.

The chain uses TRBV28 and TRBJ2-7; either TRBD1 or TRBD2 may supply D (5 bases each). The ends were cut back, 3 bases at V and 3 bases at J, with 15 bases in the middle. Germline CDR1 MDHEN, CDR2 SYDVKM. This CDR3 is 15 amino acids long. The DNA of the CDR3 is TGTGCCAGCAGTTTCCCCACAGGAGGCAACTACGAGCAGTACTTC. This sequence encodes CASSFPTGGNYEQYF.

The V call is TRBV21-1, the J call TRBJ2-7; the table's D call, TRBD1, has no DNA check behind it. TRBV21-1 is designated a pseudogene. The CDR3 runs 17 residues. The CDR3 loop reads CASRTDQRMGQPYEQYF. The CDR3 region has the DNA TGTGCCAGCAGGACGGACCAGAGAATGGGGCAGCCCTACGAGCAGTACTTC.

This clonotype was seen repeatedly, ten times or more. The genes are TRBV12-3 or TRBV12-4 and TRBJ1-1; D is uncertain. The CDR3 spans 11 residues. V lost 6 bases to trimming and J lost 4 bases, with 6 bases between them. CDR3 sequence: CASREITEAFF. The CDR3 DNA is TGTGCCAGCAGGGAAATCACTGAAGCTTTCTTT.

The V and J genes are TRBV20-1 and TRBJ2-5; TRBD2 aligns across 11 bases. The trim removed 1 base at V and 5 bases at J, leaving 6 bases unmatched. The germline V gene encodes CDR1 DFQATT and CDR2 SNEGSKA (reference sequence). This CDR3 is 15 amino acids long. The DNA of the CDR3 is TGCAGTGCTAGAGTAGGGACTAGCGGCACGGAGACCCAGTACTTC. Translated, it gives CSARVGTSGTETQYF.

The chain recombines TRBV5-1 with TRBJ2-7; 8 bases agree with TRBD1. This CDR3 comprises 14 residues. V trimming: 6 bases; J trimming: 5 bases; junction bases outside the gene matches: 10. CDR1 and CDR2 (germline): SGHRS, YFSETQ. CDR3 DNA: TGCGCCAGCAAAGCAGGGGGCGTATTTCACGAGCAGTACTTC. Its protein is CASKAGGVFHEQYF.

The chain combines TRBV6-2 or TRBV6-3 with TRBJ1-5; D is possibly TRBD1 (5 bases). Trimming took 6 bases from V and 5 from J, leaving 14 bases between them. Germline V gene lookup returns CDR1 MNHEY and CDR2 SVGEGT. This CDR3 has 14 residues. The CDR3: CASSRDGWDQPQHF. CDR3 in DNA: TGTGCCAGCAGCCGGGACGGTTGGGATCAGCCCCAGCATTTT.

The chain employs TRBV7-9 and TRBJ1-1, with TRBD1 matching 7 bases. Germline CDR1 SEHNR, CDR2 FQNEAQ (reference sequence). CDR3 length: 15 residues. The V gene end was trimmed by 5 bases and the J gene end by 5 bases; junction bases not matched to a gene: 11. The chain's CDR3 is CASSPGTAPWTEAFF. In nucleotides, the CDR3 is TGTGCCAGCAGCCCAGGGACAGCGCCCTGGACTGAAGCTTTCTTT.

This sequence joins TRBV20-1 and TRBJ2-7; 8 nucleotides match TRBD2. Germline lookup yields CDR1 DFQATT and CDR2 SNEGSKA (reference sequence). This CDR3 spans 17 amino acids. The V gene end was trimmed by 5 bases and the J gene end by 0 bases; junction bases not matched to a gene: 15. The CDR3 protein is CSAGGLPGGRGSYEQYF. The CDR3 DNA reads as TGCAGTGCTGGGGGTTTGCCGGGGGGGCGCGGCTCCTACGAGCAGTACTTC.

This clonotype was observed a handful of times. This rearrangement joins TRBV6-2 or TRBV6-3 to TRBJ2-1; perhaps TRBD2 as D (6 bases). The CDR3 sequence is 16 residues long. Germline V gives CDR1 MNHEY, CDR2 SVGEGT. V lost 3 bases to trimming and J lost 8 bases, with 20 bases between them. CDR3 sequence: CASSYLSYRGIDEQFF. The DNA of the CDR3 is TGTGCCAGCAGTTATCTTTCGTATCGGGGGATCGATGAGCAGTTCTTC.

In its sample, this clonotype was seen a few times. V is TRBV27 and J is TRBJ2-1; TRBD1 is a possible D gene (6 bases). This CDR3 contains 15 residues. V lost 7 bases, J lost 0 bases, and 13 bases lay in between. The germline CDR1 and CDR2 sequences are MNHEY and SMNVEV (reference sequence). As DNA, the CDR3 is TGTGCCAGCACTCAAGACAGGTACTCCTACAATGAGCAGTTCTTC. This encodes CASTQDRYSYNEQFF.

This clonotype was counted many times. V gene TRBV12-3 or TRBV12-4 combines with J gene TRBJ2-5; tentatively, D is TRBD1 (6 bases). The CDR3 is 13 residues long. Trimming cost V 6 bases and J 5 bases, with 13 bases left between them. CDR3 residues: CASRKQGVETQYF. The CDR3, as DNA: TGTGCCAGCAGGAAACAGGGAGTGGAGACCCAGTACTTC.

About this clonotype itself: A much more abundant neighbour one base away suggests this may be a read error. V usage is TRBV12-3 or TRBV12-4 and J usage is TRBJ2-7; 7 nucleotides agree with TRBD1. The length of the CDR3 is 15 residues. CDR3 sequence (DNA): TGTGCCAGCAGTTCGGACAGGTTGGAGTCCTACGGGCAGTACTTC. As protein: CASSSDRLESYGQYF.